This T cell receptor (beta chain) comes out of a study of T-cell reconstitution after alpha-beta-depleted transplantation in children. V gave up 5 bases and J gave up 5 bases; unmatched junction bases: 14. Germline loops: CDR1 DFQATT, CDR2 SNEGSKA (reference sequence). The CDR3 is 15 amino acids. This clonotype was recorded many times. Its antigen is as yet unknown. It was with unique molecular identifiers that the TCRbeta library was prepared. One entry per CDR3 protein, called by TCRdb with MiXCR from the PCR reads. Seen here are a few hundred thousand distinct CDR3 sequences, around a tenth observed once, and the top ten hold roughly 7.1%. Study-level findings and limits: Diversity and T-cell counts at one year after transplant derived mostly from new T cells. Surviving recipient cells, namely T cells and thymic progenitors, were the source of high day-60 TCRbeta diversity in some patients. Reportedly, roughly two months post-transplant, alpha-beta T cells arose from several hundred expanded graft clones.

This sequence joins TRBV20-1 and TRBJ2-5; 7 nucleotides agree with TRBD2. The receptor was derived from a boy younger than two with acute myeloid leukemia, due to receive a stem cell transplant. This specimen consisted of PBMCs, obtained before TCRalphabeta/CD19-depleted stem cell transplant. The CDR3 loop is CSAPGGGGGPETQYF. CDR3 DNA sequence: TGCAGTGCTCCCGGCGGTGGGGGAGGGCCGGAGACCCAGTACTTC.